This T cell receptor (beta chain) stems from a study of CD8 T cells in ankylosing spondylitis. Whole-study findings and limits: Characteristic, it appeared, of ankylosing spondylitis blood was a TCR beta motif of fewer than 10 highly homologous variants. Matched ankylosing spondylitis synovial fluid reportedly showed significant enrichment of disease-linked clones. Disease-associated clonotypes exhibited CD8+ identity and were relatively infrequent in peripheral blood. In the blood and synovial fluid of reactive arthritis, some motif variants had been previously reported.

TCRdb passed the 5' RACE reads through MiXCR, listing each CDR3 protein once. Altogether 250,000 to 350,000 distinct CDR3 sequences are present, about 19% being singletons, with the ten largest covering 7.5% to 9%. This clonotype was picked up many times. Its target is unknown. CDR3 size: 17 residues. Germline V gene data show CDR1 as SGHNT and CDR2 as YYREEE (reference sequence). The ends lost 4 bases at V and 0 bases at J; junction bases unmatched: 9. The V gene is TRBV5-4, the J gene TRBJ2-3; the match to TRBD1 covers 9 bases. Sequenced input: blood, either unsorted or a sorted T cell fraction (not recorded which). The sequence was obtained from a male donor with ankylosing spondylitis or in good health (not recorded which). CDR3 sequence (DNA): TGTGCCAGCAGCCGGTGGACAGGGGACCTGAGCACAGATACGCAGTATTTT. This sequence encodes CASSRWTGDLSTDTQYF.